This TCR beta chain is from a study of chemoradiotherapy in HPV16-positive cancers. As for this clone: The antigen is unknown.

Study-level results: Non-HPV-specific T cells did not expand in tumors during treatment, whereas candidate HPV-specific clones and E7-related motifs did.

The assay was immunoSEQ multiplex PCR, and TCRdb's table has in-frame clones only and misses some. Among approximately 10,000 clones listed, approximately 80% were seen once. The CDR3 is 14 amino acids. V lost 5 bases and J 5 bases, leaving 10 bases between the germline ends. In germline, CDR1 is SEHNR, CDR2 FQNEAQ (reference sequence). Sampling was conducted from a patient who underwent chemoradiotherapy. The receptor's source is a human donor with HPV-associated anogenital cancer. The genes are TRBV7-9 and TRBJ1-6; D may be TRBD1 (5 bases). In nucleotides, the CDR3 is TGTGCCAGCAGCCAGGGCTTTGATAATTCACCCCTCCACTTT. Encoded protein: CASSQGFDNSPLHF.